These 17 T cell receptor beta chains originate from one sample sequenced in a study of blood T cell repertoires in COVID-19 (dated by TCRdb to the early 2020s). The library was built by means of the immunoSEQ multiplex PCR assay. Drawn from immuneACCESS, this table holds only the in-frame rearrangements with V and J called that TCRdb kept. Clones are partly lost; checked studies trace under half to an unresolved V gene and leave the rest unexplained. The sample table holds tens of thousands of clones, of which approximately 78% were seen once. 15% to 18% of the sample comes from the top ten. The sample was peripheral blood. These receptors originate from a human donor in a cohort sampled during active COVID-19.

This clone occurred a few times. The rearrangement joins TRBV19 to TRBJ2-7; 7 nucleotides match TRBD2. J was trimmed by 5 bases and V by 2 bases; bases with no gene match: 3. The CDR3 is 13 amino acids. Looked up from germline, CDR1 is LNHDA and CDR2 is SQIVND (reference sequence). The CDR3 nucleotides read TGTGCCAGTAGTATAAGCGGGATCAACGAGCAGTACTTC. This codes for CASSISGINEQYF.

CDR3 coding DNA: TGTGCCAGCAGCCAAGACAGGGGTTCCCATGAAAAACTGTTTTTT. It encodes CASSQDRGSHEKLFF. This chain links TRBV11-2 with TRBJ1-4; the match to TRBD1 covers 8 bases. The trim removed 5 bases at V and 6 bases at J, leaving 8 bases unmatched. The CDR3 loop spans 15 amino acids. Per the germline V gene, CDR1 is SGHAT and CDR2 is FQNNGV.

V usage is TRBV5-4 and J usage is TRBJ1-6; D remains ambiguous. The germline CDR1 and CDR2 sequences are SGHNT and YYREEE (reference sequence). Between the trimmed V and J ends, which lost 0 bases and 7 bases, there was a span of 8 bases. CDR3 length: 14 amino acids. The CDR3 DNA sequence: TGTGCCAGCAGCTTGGAAAGCCACAATTCACCCCTCCACTTT. Protein product: CASSLESHNSPLHF.

The CDR3 bases are TGTGCCAGCAGTTTCGGGGTCTATGGCTACACCTTC. Translating gives CASSFGVYGYTF. The chain couples TRBV12-3 or TRBV12-4 to TRBJ1-2, with D hard to call. CDR3 size: 12 residues. V was trimmed by 3 bases and J by 4 bases, leaving 6 bases between them.

V is TRBV2 and J is TRBJ1-5, with TRBD1 matching 8 bases. V shed 7 bases and J 3 bases; nucleotides not matched to a gene: 5. The CDR3 is made up of 14 amino acids. In germline, CDR1 is SNHLY, CDR2 FYNNEI. For the CDR3, the DNA is TGTGCCAGCACCCGGACAGGGCCCAATCAGCCCCAGCATTTT. This sequence encodes CASTRTGPNQPQHF.

This rearrangement joins TRBV5-1 to TRBJ2-7; perhaps TRBD1 as D (6 bases). Germline V gives CDR1 SGHRS, CDR2 YFSETQ. Deletions cut 3 bases from V and 2 bases from J, with 18 bases between. The CDR3 totals 16 residues. DNA of the CDR3: TGCGCCAGCAGCTCATTGTCGGGACAAAACCCCTACGAGCAGTACTTC. Translated: CASSSLSGQNPYEQYF.

The chain recombines TRBV6-5 with TRBJ1-1, with no clear D. V was clipped by 0 bases and J by 1 base, with 12 bases between them. The germline gives CDR1 MNHEY, CDR2 SVGAGI. This CDR3 has 16 amino acids. CDR3 protein: CASSYSSLVKNTEAFF. The CDR3 coding sequence is TGTGCCAGCAGTTACTCGAGTTTGGTGAAGAACACTGAAGCTTTCTTT.

This clone was detected once. This chain joins TRBV6-2 or TRBV6-3 and TRBJ2-7; 11 bases line up with TRBD2. J gave up 2 bases and V 2 bases, and 2 bases lay outside the gene matches. Per the germline V gene, CDR1 is MNHEY and CDR2 is SVGEGT. The CDR3 loop spans 15 amino acids. CDR3 in DNA: TGTGCCAGCAGTTACATGGGACTAGCGGCCTACGAGCAGTACTTC. Translated, it gives CASSYMGLAAYEQYF.

The V and J genes are TRBV27 and TRBJ2-1; D gene uncertain. Trimming removed 2 bases at V and 5 bases at J, with 10 bases between. From germline, CDR1 is MNHEY and CDR2 SMNVEV (reference sequence). The CDR3 runs to 14 residues. As DNA, the CDR3 is TGTGCCAGCAGTTTAGGCCGTATAAACAATGAGCAGTTCTTC. It yields the protein CASSLGRINNEQFF.

This chain joins TRBV30 and TRBJ1-4, with a tentative D call TRBD1 (6 bases). Trimming took 4 bases from V and 4 from J, leaving 7 bases between them. Germline lookup yields CDR1 GTSNPN and CDR2 SVGIG (reference sequence). The CDR3 runs to 12 residues. This chain's CDR3 is CAWTGDNEKLFF. The CDR3 nucleotides are TGTGCCTGGACAGGGGATAATGAAAAACTGTTTTTT.

The chain employs TRBV2 and TRBJ2-6; D remains unclear. Trimming removed 4 bases at V and 0 bases at J, with 7 bases between. CDR1 SNHLY and CDR2 FYNNEI come from the germline V gene. The CDR3 is 15 amino acids. In DNA, the CDR3 is TGTGCCAGCAGTGGGCCCAGCTCTGGGGCCAACGTCCTGACTTTC. Its protein product is CASSGPSSGANVLTF.

The count of this clone is one. This rearrangement joins TRBV28 to TRBJ2-7; weak D call: TRBD2 (6 bases). Germline V lookup: CDR1 MDHEN, CDR2 SYDVKM. V was pared by 7 bases and J by 3 bases, with 13 bases between. This CDR3 contains 13 residues. The CDR3 is CASTGDPRYEQYF. Here the CDR3 DNA reads TGTGCCAGCACGGGGGATCCACGCTACGAGCAGTACTTC.

The J gene is TRBJ2-7, the V gene TRBV4-2; 12 positions match TRBD2. This CDR3 has 20 amino acids. Germline CDR1 and CDR2: LGHNA and YNFKEQ. Unmatched junction bases numbered 13, after V lost 0 bases and J lost 1 base. The CDR3 sequence: CASSQDKPNLAGGISYEQYF. CDR3 in DNA: TGTGCCAGCAGCCAAGATAAGCCCAACCTAGCGGGGGGGATTTCCTACGAGCAGTACTTC.

The chain carries TRBV7-2 and TRBJ2-6, with 8 bases that match TRBD1. CDR1 SGHTA and CDR2 FQGNSA come from the germline V gene. Unmatched junction bases numbered 6, after V lost 5 bases and J lost 3 bases. This CDR3 region has 16 residues. Here the CDR3 reads CASSPPTGGGANVLTF. The CDR3, as DNA: TGTGCCAGCAGCCCCCCCACAGGGGGTGGGGCCAACGTCCTGACTTTC.

This clone was seen more than once but under ten times. The genes are TRBV9 and TRBJ1-1, with no clear D. CDR3 length: 14 residues. The V end was cut by 3 bases, the J end by 5 bases, with 14 bases between. In germline, CDR1 is SGDLS, CDR2 YYNGEE. This CDR3 is CASSADPGGTEAFF. Written as DNA, the CDR3 is TGTGCCAGCAGCGCCGACCCGGGAGGGACTGAAGCTTTCTTT.

The V call is TRBV7-9, the J call TRBJ1-2; D remains ambiguous. V was pared by 3 bases and J by 5 bases, with 16 bases between. Germline V gene data show CDR1 as SEHNR and CDR2 as FQNEAQ (reference sequence). The CDR3 extends over 15 amino acids. CDR3 sequence reads: CASSFSSPAGYGYTF. The CDR3 DNA reads TGTGCCAGCAGCTTTTCTTCCCCGGCGGGGTATGGCTACACCTTC.

This chain uses TRBV10-3 with TRBJ2-6, with D hard to call. In germline, CDR1 is ENHRY, CDR2 SYGVKD. V shed 3 bases and J shed 1 base, with 7 bases lying between them. The CDR3 runs 15 residues. CDR3 sequence reads: CAISDSLSGANVLTF. The DNA of the CDR3 is TGTGCCATCAGTGATTCCCTATCTGGGGCCAACGTCCTGACTTTC.